Listed here is a single TCR beta chain. This specimen belongs to a study of technical replicates of blood from several donors. The CDR3 is 12 amino acids. Germline CDR1 reads SNHLY; CDR2 reads FYNNEI. The junction had 0 bases not matched to a gene; V was cut back by 4 bases and J by 8 bases. The method was immunoSEQ multiplex PCR; TCRdb's version includes in-frame clones alone and lacks a portion of them. Here the sample spans tens of thousands of clones, around 91% being singletons. The gene calls are TRBV2 and TRBJ1-4, with 8 bases matching TRBD1. The specimen was T cells isolated from PBMCs. This TCR was sampled from a human donor in good health. Some clones in this sample may be carry-over from other donors' samples. CDR3 amino acids: CASSGTGEKLFF. CDR3 in DNA: TGTGCCAGCAGTGGGACAGGGGAAAAACTGTTTTTT.